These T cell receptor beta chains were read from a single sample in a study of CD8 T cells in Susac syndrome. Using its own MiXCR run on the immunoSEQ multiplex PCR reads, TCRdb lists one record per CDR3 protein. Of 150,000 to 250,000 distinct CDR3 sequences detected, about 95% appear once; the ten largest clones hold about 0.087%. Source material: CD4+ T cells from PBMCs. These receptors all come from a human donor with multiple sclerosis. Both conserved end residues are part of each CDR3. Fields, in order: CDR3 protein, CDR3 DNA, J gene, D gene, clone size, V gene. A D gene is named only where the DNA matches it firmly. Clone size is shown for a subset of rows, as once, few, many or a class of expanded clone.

CDR3 protein: CASSQIRGLQDEQYF
CDR3 DNA: TGTGCCAGCAGCCAAATTAGGGGACTCCAGGACGAGCAGTACTTC
J gene: TRBJ2-7
D gene: NA
clone size: NA
V gene: TRBV3-1

CDR3 protein: CAWREGSMAGNTIYF
CDR3 DNA: TGTGCCTGGAGGGAGGGATCCATGGCCGGAAACACCATATATTTT
J gene: TRBJ1-3
D gene: NA
clone size: NA
V gene: TRBV30

CDR3 protein: CASSQKIWGASTDTQYF
CDR3 DNA: TGTGCCAGCAGCCAAAAGATCTGGGGTGCTAGCACAGATACGCAGTATTTT
J gene: TRBJ2-3
D gene: NA
clone size: NA
V gene: TRBV14

CDR3 protein: CSARARKGYNEQFF
CDR3 DNA: TGCAGTGCTAGAGCTCGGAAAGGCTACAATGAGCAGTTCTTC
J gene: TRBJ2-1
D gene: NA
clone size: NA
V gene: TRBV20-1

CDR3 protein: CASGTGGVGEQYF
CDR3 DNA: TGCGCCAGCGGGACAGGGGGCGTTGGCGAGCAGTACTTC
J gene: TRBJ2-7
D gene: TRBD1
clone size: NA
V gene: TRBV5-1

CDR3 protein: CASSVAGGLAFF
CDR3 DNA: TGTGCCAGCAGCGTAGCAGGGGGCTTGGCTTTCTTT
J gene: TRBJ1-1
D gene: TRBD1
clone size: NA
V gene: TRBV9

CDR3 protein: CASSLSAGYNEQFF
CDR3 DNA: TGTGCCAGCAGTTTATCAGCGGGATATAATGAGCAGTTCTTC
J gene: TRBJ2-1
D gene: TRBD2
clone size: NA
V gene: TRBV27

CDR3 protein: CASRSGTASYEQYF
CDR3 DNA: TGTGCCAGCAGGTCCGGGACAGCGTCCTACGAGCAGTACTTC
J gene: TRBJ2-7
D gene: TRBD1
clone size: NA
V gene: TRBV6-5

CDR3 protein: CSVNQGYYEQYF
CDR3 DNA: TGCAGTGTTAACCAGGGGTACTACGAGCAGTACTTC
J gene: TRBJ2-7
D gene: NA
clone size: NA
V gene: TRBV29-1

CDR3 protein: CASSLEWPLLYNEQFF
CDR3 DNA: TGTGCCAGCAGCTTGGAGTGGCCCCTCCTCTACAATGAGCAGTTCTTC
J gene: TRBJ2-1
D gene: NA
clone size: NA
V gene: TRBV5-4

CDR3 protein: CATIQGSGNTIYF
CDR3 DNA: TGTGCCACAATACAGGGGAGTGGAAACACCATATATTTT
J gene: TRBJ1-3
D gene: TRBD1
clone size: NA
V gene: TRBV10-3

CDR3 protein: CSASGRATEQYF
CDR3 DNA: TGCAGTGCTAGCGGGAGGGCCACCGAGCAGTACTTC
J gene: TRBJ2-7
D gene: TRBD2
clone size: NA
V gene: TRBV20-1

CDR3 protein: CASRIEGTQYF
CDR3 DNA: TGTGCCAGCAGGATCGAAGGGACCCAGTACTTC
J gene: TRBJ2-5
D gene: NA
clone size: NA
V gene: TRBV2

CDR3 protein: CSAPSLGDEQFF
CDR3 DNA: TGCAGTGCTCCCAGCCTAGGGGATGAGCAGTTCTTC
J gene: TRBJ2-1
D gene: NA
clone size: once
V gene: TRBV20-1

CDR3 protein: CASRGALAKNIQYF
CDR3 DNA: TGTGCCAGCAGAGGGGCTCTAGCCAAAAACATTCAGTACTTC
J gene: TRBJ2-4
D gene: NA
clone size: NA
V gene: TRBV2

CDR3 protein: CASSVGGRTDTQYF
CDR3 DNA: TGTGCCAGCAGCGTTGGGGGGCGGACCGATACGCAGTATTTT
J gene: TRBJ2-3
D gene: NA
clone size: NA
V gene: TRBV9

CDR3 protein: CASSQGGRSSSGYTF
CDR3 DNA: TGTGCCAGCAGCCAAGGGGGACGGTCGAGTTCTGGCTACACCTTC
J gene: TRBJ1-2
D gene: NA
clone size: NA
V gene: TRBV14

CDR3 protein: CASSLAVGGDSPLHF
CDR3 DNA: TGTGCCAGCAGCTTAGCCGTGGGAGGGGATTCACCCCTCCACTTT
J gene: TRBJ1-6
D gene: NA
clone size: NA
V gene: TRBV7-9

CDR3 protein: CASSPTTGSSTDTQYF
CDR3 DNA: TGTGCCAGCAGCCCCACGACAGGGTCGAGCACAGATACGCAGTATTTT
J gene: TRBJ2-3
D gene: TRBD1
clone size: NA
V gene: TRBV7-9

CDR3 protein: CASSLLLTGGDTQYF
CDR3 DNA: TGTGCCAGCAGCTTACTCCTTACGGGAGGCGATACGCAGTATTTT
J gene: TRBJ2-3
D gene: TRBD2
clone size: NA
V gene: TRBV7-3

CDR3 protein: CASSDRGSSGYTF
CDR3 DNA: TGTGCCAGCAGTGACAGGGGATCAAGTGGCTACACCTTC
J gene: TRBJ1-2
D gene: TRBD1
clone size: NA
V gene: TRBV12-3/TRBV12-4

CDR3 protein: CASIPSGLYARQYF
CDR3 DNA: TGTGCCAGCATCCCTAGTGGACTCTACGCGCGGCAGTACTTC
J gene: TRBJ2-7
D gene: NA
clone size: NA
V gene: TRBV7-9

CDR3 protein: CSVVGQGARETQYF
CDR3 DNA: TGCAGCGTGGTGGGACAGGGGGCGCGAGAGACCCAGTACTTC
J gene: TRBJ2-5
D gene: TRBD1
clone size: NA
V gene: TRBV29-1

CDR3 protein: CASSLINRYGYTF
CDR3 DNA: TGTGCCAGCAGCTTAATAAATCGCTATGGCTACACCTTC
J gene: TRBJ1-2
D gene: NA
clone size: NA
V gene: TRBV7-9

CDR3 protein: CASSSRRDRGDTQYF
CDR3 DNA: TGTGCCAGCAGCTCCCGCCGGGATAGGGGGGATACGCAGTATTTT
J gene: TRBJ2-3
D gene: NA
clone size: NA
V gene: TRBV7-2

CDR3 protein: CASSVARNNEQFF
CDR3 DNA: TGTGCCAGCAGCGTAGCGAGAAACAATGAGCAGTTCTTC
J gene: TRBJ2-1
D gene: NA
clone size: NA
V gene: TRBV9